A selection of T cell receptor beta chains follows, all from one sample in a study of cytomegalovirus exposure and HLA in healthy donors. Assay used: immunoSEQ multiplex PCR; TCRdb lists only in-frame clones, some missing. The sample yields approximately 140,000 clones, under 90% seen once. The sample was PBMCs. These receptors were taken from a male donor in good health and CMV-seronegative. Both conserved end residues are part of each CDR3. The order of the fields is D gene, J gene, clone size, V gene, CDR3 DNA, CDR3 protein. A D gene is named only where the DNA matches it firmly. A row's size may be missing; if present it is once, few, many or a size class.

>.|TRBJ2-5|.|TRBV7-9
TGTGCCAGCAGCCCAGGTTATACTCTCGCTGGGGAGACCCAGTACTTC
CASSPGYTLAGETQYF
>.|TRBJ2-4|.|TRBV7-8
TGTGCCAGCGCAGGACCAGGGGTGGTTTTAAACATTCAGTACTTC
CASAGPGVVLNIQYF
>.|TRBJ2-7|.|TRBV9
TGTGCCAGCAGCGTAGAAGACAGCTCCTACGAGCAGTACTTC
CASSVEDSSYEQYF
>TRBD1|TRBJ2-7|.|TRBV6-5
TGTGCCAGCAGTAAGGACAGGGGCTACGAGCAGTACTTC
CASSKDRGYEQYF
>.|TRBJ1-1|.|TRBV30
TGTGCCTGGAGAGGCCTCGGGGGTCCCAGAACTGAAGCTTTCTTT
CAWRGLGGPRTEAFF
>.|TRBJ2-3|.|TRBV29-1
TGCAGCGGCCTACTAGCAACTGAGGGGGATACGCAGTATTTT
CSGLLATEGDTQYF
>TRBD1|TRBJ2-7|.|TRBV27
TGTGCCAGCAGTCCCAGGACAGGGCTAATTCTGCCGAGTGGCGTCGAGCAGTACTTC
CASSPRTGLILPSGVEQYF
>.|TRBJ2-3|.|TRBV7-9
TGTGCCAGCAGCCCAGTGACAGAATTCACAGATACGCAGTATTTT
CASSPVTEFTDTQYF
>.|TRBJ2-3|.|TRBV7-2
TGTGCCAGCAGCTTGCGACTTAGCAGGGCAGATACGCAGTATTTT
CASSLRLSRADTQYF
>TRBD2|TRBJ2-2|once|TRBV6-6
TGTGCCAGCACCCCCGTGGTAGCGGGAGACACCGGGGAGCTGTTTTTT
CASTPVVAGDTGELFF
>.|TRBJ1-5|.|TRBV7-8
TGTGCCAGCAGCCCAGGGTATAGCAATCAGCCCCAGCATTTT
CASSPGYSNQPQHF
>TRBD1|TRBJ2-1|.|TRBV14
TGTGCCAGCAGCCAAACGCCGGGACAGGGCAGAAATTGGGTGCAGTTCTTC
CASSQTPGQGRNWVQFF
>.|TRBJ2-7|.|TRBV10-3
TGTGCCATCAGTGAGTCGATGGGGGGTGGTGAGCAGTACTTC
CAISESMGGGEQYF
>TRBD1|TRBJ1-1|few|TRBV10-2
TGCGCCAGCACTGGACAGGGGGACACTGAAGCTTTCTTT
CASTGQGDTEAFF
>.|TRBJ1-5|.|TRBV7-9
TGTGCCAGTAGCCAAAATACAGGGAGCAATCAGCCCCAGCATTTT
CASSQNTGSNQPQHF
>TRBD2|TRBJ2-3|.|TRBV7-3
TGTGCCAGCAGCCCTGGGGGGGAATCGGGGGATACGCAGTATTTT
CASSPGGESGDTQYF
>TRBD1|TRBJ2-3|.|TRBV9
TGTGCCAGCAGCAGCGACAGGGACACAGATACGCAGTATTTT
CASSSDRDTDTQYF
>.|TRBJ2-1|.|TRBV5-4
TGTGCCAGCAGATCCTCAGGGGTAGTAGCCTACAATGAGCAGTTCTTC
CASRSSGVVAYNEQFF
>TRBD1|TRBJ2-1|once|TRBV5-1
TGCGCCAGCAGTCAGGGGGTAGCTCTAAATGAGCAGTTCTTC
CASSQGVALNEQFF
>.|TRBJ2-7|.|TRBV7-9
TGTGCCAGCAGCTTAGGAACAGGCGGCGAGCAGTACTTC
CASSLGTGGEQYF
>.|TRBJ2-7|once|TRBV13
TGTGCCAGCAGCTTGACTAGCTCCTACGAGCAGTACTTC
CASSLTSSYEQYF
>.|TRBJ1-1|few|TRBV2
TGTGCCAGCAGTCTTTTCACTGAAGCTTTCTTT
CASSLFTEAFF
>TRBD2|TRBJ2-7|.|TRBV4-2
TGTGCCAGCAGCCAAGAGCATGGGGGGGTATCCTACGAGCAGTACTTC
CASSQEHGGVSYEQYF
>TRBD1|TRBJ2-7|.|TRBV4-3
TGCGCCAGCAGCCAAGATCGTACAGGGGTCTACGAGCAGTACTTC
CASSQDRTGVYEQYF
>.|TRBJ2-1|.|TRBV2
TGTGCCAGCAGTGTCTCACTAGGGCAATCTACTGAGCAGTTCTTC
CASSVSLGQSTEQFF
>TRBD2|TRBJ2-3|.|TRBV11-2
TGTGCCAGCACCCTCCGAGGGACTAGCGGCACAGATACGCAGTATTTT
CASTLRGTSGTDTQYF
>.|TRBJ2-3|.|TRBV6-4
TGTGCCAGCAGTGACTCTGGGGGGGCAGGAGCAGATACGCAGTATTTT
CASSDSGGAGADTQYF
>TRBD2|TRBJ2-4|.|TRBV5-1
TGCGCCAGCAGCCCTATAGCGGGCTTGGCCAAAAACATTCAGTACTTC
CASSPIAGLAKNIQYF
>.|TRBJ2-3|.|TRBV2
TGTGCCAGTTCCCTCTGGGGTAGGGGTACAGATACGCAGTATTTT
CASSLWGRGTDTQYF
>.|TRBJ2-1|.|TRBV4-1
TGCGCCAGCAGCCCGGGCGCAGCGGGTACAAATGAGCAGTTCTTC
CASSPGAAGTNEQFF
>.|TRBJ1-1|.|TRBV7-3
TGTGCCAGCAGCCCATCAAGGACAGCAGAAGCTTTCTTT
CASSPSRTAEAFF
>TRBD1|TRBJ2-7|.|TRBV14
TGTGCCAGCAGCAGATCGGACAGGGGATCCTACGAGCAGTACTTC
CASSRSDRGSYEQYF
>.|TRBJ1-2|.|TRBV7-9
TGTGCCAGCAGCGACAGTGGTGTTGGCTACACCTTC
CASSDSGVGYTF
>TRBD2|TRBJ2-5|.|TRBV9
TGTGCCAGCAGCGTAGGAGGATTAGCGGGAGGTGACGAGACCCAGTACTTC
CASSVGGLAGGDETQYF
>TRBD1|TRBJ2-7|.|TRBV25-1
TGTGCCAGCAGTGGATTTCCGGGACAGGGGCCCTACGAGCAGTACTTC
CASSGFPGQGPYEQYF
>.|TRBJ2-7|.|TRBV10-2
TGCGCCAGCAGTGATGGGGTATCAGGGTACTACGAGCAGTACTTC
CASSDGVSGYYEQYF
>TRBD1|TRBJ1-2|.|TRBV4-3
TGCGCCGGCAGCCAAGGAATCGGACAGGGTGGTGGCTACACCTTC
CAGSQGIGQGGGYTF
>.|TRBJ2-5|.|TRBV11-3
TGTGCCAGCAGCCGGGGGGCCCAAGAGACCCAGTACTTC
CASSRGAQETQYF
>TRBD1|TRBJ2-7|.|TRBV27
TGTGCCAGCAGTTTAGGGAGGACAGGGGTACTCTACGAGCAGTACTTC
CASSLGRTGVLYEQYF
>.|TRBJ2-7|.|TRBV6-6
TGTGCCAGCAGTTACAGAGGGCTCCACGAGCAGTACTTC
CASSYRGLHEQYF
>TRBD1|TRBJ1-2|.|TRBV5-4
TGTGCCAGCAGCCGGGACAGGGTCTATGGCTACACCTTC
CASSRDRVYGYTF
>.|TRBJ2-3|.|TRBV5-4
TGTGCCAGCAGCTTGAGGGCGGGAAGCACAGATACGCAGTATTTT
CASSLRAGSTDTQYF
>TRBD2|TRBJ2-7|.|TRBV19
TGTGCCAGTAGTTCTCTCCTAGCGGGGGGATACGAGCAGTACTTC
CASSSLLAGGYEQYF
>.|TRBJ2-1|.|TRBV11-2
TGTGCCAGCAGCTTAATTTGGACAGCCCGCTACAATGAGCAGTTCTTC
CASSLIWTARYNEQFF
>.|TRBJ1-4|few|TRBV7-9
TGTGCCAGCAGCTCGGTGAATGAAAAACTGTTTTTT
CASSSVNEKLFF
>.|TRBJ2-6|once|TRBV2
TGTGCCAGCCGTGCGAGCTCTGGGGCCAACGTCCTGACTTTC
CASRASSGANVLTF
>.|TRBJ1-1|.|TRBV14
TGTGCCAGCAGCCAAGTCTACACTGAAGCTTTCTTT
CASSQVYTEAFF
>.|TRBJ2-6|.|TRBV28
TGTGCCAGTACAGGGTATCGGGCTGGGGCCAACGTCCTGACTTTC
CASTGYRAGANVLTF
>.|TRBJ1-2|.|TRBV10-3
TGTGCCATCATGCGTGTTGACAGTCCCTCAGCTAACTATGGCTACACCTTC
CAIMRVDSPSANYGYTF
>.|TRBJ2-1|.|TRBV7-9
TGTGCCAGCAGCTTAGGGTCCGGCTCCTACAATGAGCAGTTCTTC
CASSLGSGSYNEQFF